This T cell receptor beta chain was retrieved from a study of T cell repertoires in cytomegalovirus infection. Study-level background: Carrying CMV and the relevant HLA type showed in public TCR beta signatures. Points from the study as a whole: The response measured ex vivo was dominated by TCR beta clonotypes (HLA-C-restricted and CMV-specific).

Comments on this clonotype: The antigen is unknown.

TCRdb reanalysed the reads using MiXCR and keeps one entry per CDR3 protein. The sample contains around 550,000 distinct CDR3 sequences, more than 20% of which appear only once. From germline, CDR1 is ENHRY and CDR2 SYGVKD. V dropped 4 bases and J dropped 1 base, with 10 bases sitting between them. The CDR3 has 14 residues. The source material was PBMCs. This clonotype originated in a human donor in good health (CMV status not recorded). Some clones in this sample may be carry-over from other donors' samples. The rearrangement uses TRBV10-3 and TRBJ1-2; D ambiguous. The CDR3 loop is CAISGVPYNYGYTF. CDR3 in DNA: TGTGCCATCAGTGGGGTACCATATAACTATGGCTACACCTTC.